These T cell receptor beta chains were read from a single sample in a study of blood T cell repertoires in COVID-19. Assay: immunoSEQ multiplex PCR; the TCRdb copy retains only in-frame clones and omits some. Counted here are approximately 210,000 clones, about 85% occurring once; the ten biggest clones make up roughly 0.7%. Sequencing was carried out using peripheral blood. The origin of the receptors is a man aged 35 to 55 with acute or convalescent COVID-19. Both conserved end residues are part of each CDR3. D genes are given only for firm matches. Expanded clones are given a class, and other clones once, few, many or no size at all.

V gene	J gene	clone size	D gene	CDR3 DNA	CDR3 protein
TRBV5-8	TRBJ2-3	NA	TRBD2	TGTGCCAGCAGCTTGGGCACTAGCGGGAGCGATACGCAGTATTTT	CASSLGTSGSDTQYF
TRBV2	TRBJ2-3	few	NA	TGTGCCAGCCCAGAGGAGGGAGAATGGGATACGCAGTATTTT	CASPEEGEWDTQYF
TRBV5-8	TRBJ2-1	NA	TRBD2	TGTGCCAGCAGCCGGACTAGGCACAATGAGCAGTTCTTC	CASSRTRHNEQFF
TRBV19	TRBJ2-5	NA	NA	TGTGCCAGTAGTATTTCCGCAGTCCAAGAGACCCAGTACTTC	CASSISAVQETQYF
TRBV11-2	TRBJ2-3	few	TRBD1	TGTGCCAGCAGAACAGGGGTTAATACGCAGTATTTT	CASRTGVNTQYF
TRBV27	TRBJ2-7	NA	TRBD1	TGTGCCAGCAGAGACTCGGGACAGGGGATCCACGAGCAGTACTTC	CASRDSGQGIHEQYF
TRBV9	TRBJ2-1	NA	TRBD1	TGTGCCAGCAGCCTGGGACAGGCCTCCTACAATGAGCAGTTCTTC	CASSLGQASYNEQFF
TRBV5-1	TRBJ2-7	NA	TRBD2	TGCGCCAGCAGCCCGGGAGGGGACACCTACGAGCAGTACTTC	CASSPGGDTYEQYF
TRBV6-1	TRBJ2-1	few	NA	TGTGCCAGCAGTGAATCAGGGATGGACAATGAGCAGTTCTTC	CASSESGMDNEQFF
TRBV5-1	TRBJ2-2	NA	NA	TGCGCCAGCAGCTTGGGTCAAAGGGGCACCGGGGAGCTGTTTTTT	CASSLGQRGTGELFF
TRBV14	TRBJ2-2	NA	TRBD1	TGTGCCAGCAGGCGGACAGGGGGCACCGGGGAGCTGTTTTTT	CASRRTGGTGELFF
TRBV5-3	TRBJ1-5	NA	TRBD1	TGTGCCAGAAGCCCCGAACCGACAGGGAGCAATCAGCCCCAGCATTTT	CARSPEPTGSNQPQHF
TRBV7-6	TRBJ2-1	NA	TRBD2	TGTGCCAGCAGCTTAGGCCGCACTAGCGGTCTAGAGAAAAGTCACAATGAGCAGTTCTTC	CASSLGRTSGLEKSHNEQFF
TRBV11-2	TRBJ2-1	NA	NA	TGTGCCAGCCTACCACGCGGGTCATACTCCTACAATGAGCAGTTCTTC	CASLPRGSYSYNEQFF
TRBV2	TRBJ2-7	NA	NA	TGTGCCAGCAGCGCCTGGACAGCCGACTACGAGCAGTACTTC	CASSAWTADYEQYF
TRBV7-9	TRBJ2-1	NA	TRBD2	TGTGCCAGCAGCAAAACGACTAGCGGGGGTTCCAATGAGCAGTTCTTC	CASSKTTSGGSNEQFF